The present TCR beta chain was sequenced within a study of control samples from healthy donors and cancer patients (dated by TCRdb to about 2020). In the case of this clone: It lacks a known antigen. No clone much larger than this one lies a single base away; base qualities are absent.

Library generation was performed with the immunoSEQ multiplex PCR assay. TCRdb re-hosts the immuneACCESS table, in-frame sequences only. Its copies lack some clones; in the studies checked, an unresolved V gene accounts for under half of them, and the cause for the rest is not known. The sample has roughly 180,000 clones on record, around 94% of them singletons. About 1.4% of the sample is in the top ten clones. The trim is 5 bases for V and 11 bases for J, with a gap of 15 bases between the germline ends. CDR1 and CDR2 are drawn from the germline V gene (reference sequence): LNHNV, YYDKDF. Including the terminal cysteine and phenylalanine, the CDR3 comprises 12 residues. This entry keeps only the CDR3 DNA: 36 bases, framed from base 1.

What was sequenced was blood. This chain is built from TRBV15 and TRBJ1-1; the D gene is perhaps TRBD1, from 6 matching bases. This receptor was identified in a woman under 30 in good health. The nucleotides are TGTGCCACCAGCCCGTACAGGGTGAAGGCTTTCTTT. Its translation is CATSPYRVKAFF. Outside the CDR3, residues come from the reference TRBV15 and TRBJ1-1 proteins, so the full variable domain is: DAMVIQNPRYQVTQFGKPVTLSCSQTLNHNVMYWYQQKSSQAPKLLFHYYDKDFNNEADTPDNFQSRRPNTSFCFLDIRSPGLGDTAMYLCATSPYRVKAFFGQGTRLTVV.